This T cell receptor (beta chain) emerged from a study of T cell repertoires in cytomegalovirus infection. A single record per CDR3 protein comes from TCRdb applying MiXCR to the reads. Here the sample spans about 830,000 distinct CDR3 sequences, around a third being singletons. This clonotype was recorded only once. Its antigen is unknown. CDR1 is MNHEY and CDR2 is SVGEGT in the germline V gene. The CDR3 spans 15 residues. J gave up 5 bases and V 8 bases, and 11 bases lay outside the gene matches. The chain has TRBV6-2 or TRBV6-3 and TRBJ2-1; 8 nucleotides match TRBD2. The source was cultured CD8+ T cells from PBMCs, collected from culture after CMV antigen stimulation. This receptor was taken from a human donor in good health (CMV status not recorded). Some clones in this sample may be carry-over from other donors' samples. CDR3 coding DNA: TGTGCCAGCCTCTGGGAAGCGGGGGTTCACAATGAGCAGTTCTTC. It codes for CASLWEAGVHNEQFF.